These 8 T cell receptor beta chains were sequenced from one sample in a study of post-analysis software for immune sequencing data. Their target antigens are unknown. Broader study findings: Four or five TRBV segments, TRBV5-6, TRBV5-1 and TRBV20-1 among them, were found more frequent in patients than controls.

Sequencing libraries made from TCR beta cDNA carried unique molecular identifiers. From the PCR reads, TCRdb called clonotypes with MiXCR, one entry per CDR3 protein. This repertoire shows 450,000 to 650,000 distinct CDR3 sequences, about 40% found once; its top ten account for 1.7%. Sequencing used blood. Receptor source: a girl aged 5-17 years with multiple sclerosis.

V usage is TRBV6-5 and J usage is TRBJ1-1, with a tentative D call TRBD1 (5 bases). The V gene lost 2 bases and the J gene lost 9 bases, with 13 bases spanning the gap. Germline V gives CDR1 MNHEY, CDR2 SVGAGI. CDR3 size: 13 residues. CDR3 sequence (DNA): TGTGCCAGCAGTTACAAGCCGGGGGAAAAAGCTTTCTTT. It is translated as CASSYKPGEKAFF.

Here the CDR3 reads CASSRRGGEGYTF. In nucleotides, the CDR3 is TGTGCCAGCAGCCGCAGGGGCGGGGAAGGCTACACCTTC. This sequence joins TRBV7-3 and TRBJ1-2; D is perhaps TRBD1 (6 bases). Trimming left V 5 bases short and J 8 bases short, with 15 bases between. The CDR3 spans 13 residues. The germline gives CDR1 SGHTA, CDR2 FQGTGA.

This clonotype appeared a few times. This chain links TRBV7-8 with TRBJ2-7; 8 bases are a match to TRBD2. The CDR3 runs 16 residues. Germline V gene sequence: CDR1 SGHVS, CDR2 FQNEAQ. V shed 5 bases and J 7 bases; nucleotides not matched to a gene: 16. The CDR3 coding sequence is TGTGCCAGCAGCCCGGGCCGGGGACTAGTTTCGTTGGAGCAGTACTTC. This encodes CASSPGRGLVSLEQYF. The entire variable domain, with the rest obtained from reference TRBV7-8 and TRBJ2-7, is as follows: GAGVSQSPRYKVAKRGQDVALRCDPISGHVSLFWYQQALGQGPEFLTYFQNEAQLDKSGLPSDRFFAERPEGSVSTLKIQRTQQEDSAVYLCASSPGRGLVSLEQYFGPGTRLTVT.

With regard to this clonotype: Its ends do not fully match the called genes, so a read error is possible. J is TRBJ2-1 and V is TRBV24-1; no clear D gene. The CDR3 sequence is 14 residues long. CDR1 and CDR2 from the germline V gene are KGHDR and SFDVKD. In DNA form, the CDR3 reads TGTGCCACCAGTGCCCTGACGGGCCCCAATGAGCCGTTCTTC. Translating gives CATSALTGPNEPFF.

V and J are TRBV7-8 and TRBJ2-3, with TRBD1 identical over 8 bases. V dropped 5 bases and J dropped 0; count of bases not matched to a gene: 10. This CDR3 contains 17 residues. Germline V gives CDR1 SGHVS, CDR2 FQNEAQ. The CDR3 nucleotides read TGTGCCAGCAGCCCTCGACAGGGGCCAGCTAGCACAGATACGCAGTATTTT. This sequence encodes CASSPRQGPASTDTQYF.

V is TRBV27 and J is TRBJ2-2; 8 bases align to TRBD2. This CDR3 region has 16 residues. Unmatched junction bases numbered 11, after V lost 2 bases and J lost 9 bases. Germline CDR1 is MNHEY and CDR2 is SMNVEV (reference sequence). The CDR3 DNA reads TGTGCCAGCAGTTTACTAGCGGGCCCGGTGGGGAGGGAGCTGTTTTTT. Translation gives CASSLLAGPVGRELFF.

The V call is TRBV20-1, the J call TRBJ2-3; the D is unclear. Germline loops: CDR1 DFQATT, CDR2 SNEGSKA (reference sequence). The germline V and J ends were trimmed by 4 bases and 0 bases, with 11 bases remaining between them. The CDR3 extends over 14 amino acids. The CDR3 region is CSATRAGSTDTQYF. CDR3 DNA: TGCAGTGCTACTCGGGCCGGGAGCACAGATACGCAGTATTTT.

This clonotype was picked up a small number of times. The gene calls are TRBV10-3 and TRBJ2-2, with TRBD1 matching 8 bases. The CDR3 has 14 amino acids. Germline lookup yields CDR1 ENHRY and CDR2 SYGVKD. The V and J ends lost 10 bases and 7 bases, in that order; junction bases with no gene match: 11. The CDR3 region has the DNA TGTGCCACCAGCGGACAGGGCGTTGACGGGGAGCTGTTTTTT. Protein: CATSGQGVDGELFF.